This TCR beta chain was recorded in a study of OX40 agonist ivuxolimab in advanced cancers. At the level of the study: A mean age of roughly 60 years, range about 23 to 90, was recorded, and 70% to 85% were male. General study results and limits: Blood T cells, both CD4+ and CD8+, expanded clonally by week 6 at 0.1 to 3.0 mg/kg. Low levels of normalized T-cell clonal expansion also appeared in some nonresponders.

Drawing of blood for sampling happened at baseline, at cycle 4 day 1, and at cycle 7 day 1. Of note for this clone: Its antigen is unidentified.

CDR1 is LNHDA and CDR2 is SQIVND in the germline V gene (reference sequence). The CDR3 spans 16 residues. J was trimmed by 3 bases and V by 1 base; bases with no gene match: 7. Only in-frame clones appear in the TCRdb table, and some are missing; sequencing was by immunoSEQ multiplex PCR. The sample lists about 90,000 clones, about 89% occurring once. The clonotype was recovered from an adult with an advanced solid tumor such as melanoma, head and neck, liver or kidney cancer. Sample: CD4+ or CD8+ T cells sorted from blood, taken in a trial of the OX40 agonist ivuxolimab. The rearrangement joins TRBV19 to TRBJ2-7; TRBD2 agrees at 9 bases. The CDR3 DNA sequence: TGTGCCAGTAGTATAGGGGGCGGGAGGGCCTTCTACGAGCAGTACTTC. It yields the protein CASSIGGGRAFYEQYF. The variable domain in full, with the rest retrieved from reference TRBV19 and TRBJ2-7, is DGGITQSPKYLFRKEGQNVTLSCEQNLNHDAMYWYRQDPGQGLRLIYYSQIVNDFQKGDIAEGYSVSREKKESFPLTVTSAQKNPTAFYLCASSIGGGRAFYEQYFGPGTRLTVT.